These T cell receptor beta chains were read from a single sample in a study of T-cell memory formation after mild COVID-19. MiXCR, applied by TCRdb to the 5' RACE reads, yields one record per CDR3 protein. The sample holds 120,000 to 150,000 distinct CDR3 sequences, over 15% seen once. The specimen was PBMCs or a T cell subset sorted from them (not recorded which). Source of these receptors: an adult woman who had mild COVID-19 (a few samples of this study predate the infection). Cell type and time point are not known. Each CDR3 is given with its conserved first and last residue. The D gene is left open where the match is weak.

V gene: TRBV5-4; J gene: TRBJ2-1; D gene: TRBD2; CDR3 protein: CASSGRGVAGHNEQFF
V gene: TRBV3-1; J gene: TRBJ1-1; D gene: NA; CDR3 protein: CASSQGLENTEAFF
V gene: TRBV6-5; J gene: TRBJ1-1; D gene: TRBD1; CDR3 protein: CASTRTGHTEAFF
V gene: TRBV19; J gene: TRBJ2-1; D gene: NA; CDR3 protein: CASSAGSLYNEQFF
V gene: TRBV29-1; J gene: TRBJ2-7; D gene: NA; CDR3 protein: CSVLEGPNYEQYF
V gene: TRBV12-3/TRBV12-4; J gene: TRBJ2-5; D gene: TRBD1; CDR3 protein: CASRSGQGWKTQYF
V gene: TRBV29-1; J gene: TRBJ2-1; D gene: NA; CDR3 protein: CSAESRRNDNEQFF
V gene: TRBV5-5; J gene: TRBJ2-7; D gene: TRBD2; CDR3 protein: CASTRLAEPYEQYF
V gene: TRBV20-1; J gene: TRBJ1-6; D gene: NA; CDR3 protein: CSARQGSSYNSPLHF
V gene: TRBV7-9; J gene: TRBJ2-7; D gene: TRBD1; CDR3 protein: CASSMDRDSYEQYF
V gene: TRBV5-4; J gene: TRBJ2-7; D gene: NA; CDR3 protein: CASSPGQLYEQYF
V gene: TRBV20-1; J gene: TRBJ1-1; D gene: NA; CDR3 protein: CSARHSLNTEAFF
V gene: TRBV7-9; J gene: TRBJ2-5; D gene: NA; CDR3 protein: CASSTYRGAETQYF
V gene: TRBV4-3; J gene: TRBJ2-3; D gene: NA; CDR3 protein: CASSRAEPDTQYF
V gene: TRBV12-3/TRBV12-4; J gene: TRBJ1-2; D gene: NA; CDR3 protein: CASSRAGPNNYGYTF
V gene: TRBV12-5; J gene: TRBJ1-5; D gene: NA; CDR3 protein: CASGLEGHQPQHF
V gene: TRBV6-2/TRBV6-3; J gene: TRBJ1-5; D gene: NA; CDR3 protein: CASSSGRGSLSNQPQHF
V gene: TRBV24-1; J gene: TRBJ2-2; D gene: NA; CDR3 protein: CATSDPGRTNTGELFF
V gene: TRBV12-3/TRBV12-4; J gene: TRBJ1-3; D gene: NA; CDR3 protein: CASSASRGGQLNTIYF
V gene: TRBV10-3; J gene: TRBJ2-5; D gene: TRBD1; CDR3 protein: CAISESQDRGETQYF
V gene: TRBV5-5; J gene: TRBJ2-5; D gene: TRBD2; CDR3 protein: CASSYREGGETQYF
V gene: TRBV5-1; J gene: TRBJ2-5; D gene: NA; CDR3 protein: CASSLLYEETQYF
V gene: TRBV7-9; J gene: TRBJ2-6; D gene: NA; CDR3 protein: CASSSAISGANVLTF
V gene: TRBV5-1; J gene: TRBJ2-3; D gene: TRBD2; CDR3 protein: CASTGAGVSDTQYF
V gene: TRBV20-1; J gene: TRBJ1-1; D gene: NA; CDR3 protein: CSAGGETEAFF
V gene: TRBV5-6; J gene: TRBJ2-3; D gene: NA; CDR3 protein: CASSFGEGDTQYF
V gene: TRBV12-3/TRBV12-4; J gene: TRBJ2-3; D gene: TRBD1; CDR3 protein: CASSPGTDADTQYF
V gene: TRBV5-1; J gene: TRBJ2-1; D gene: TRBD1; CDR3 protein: CASSLGQGRYNEQFF
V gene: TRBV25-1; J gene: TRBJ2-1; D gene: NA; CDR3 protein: CASSELGSVDNEQFF
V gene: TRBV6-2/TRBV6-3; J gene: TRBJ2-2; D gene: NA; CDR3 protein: CASTGTGVAHTGELFF
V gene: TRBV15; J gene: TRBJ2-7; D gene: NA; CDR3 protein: CATSRDLLAGSYEQYF
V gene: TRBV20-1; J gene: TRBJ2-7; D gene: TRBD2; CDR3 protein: CSARRSSGRAYEQYF
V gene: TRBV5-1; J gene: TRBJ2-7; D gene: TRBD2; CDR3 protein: CASSLGLAGLDEQYF
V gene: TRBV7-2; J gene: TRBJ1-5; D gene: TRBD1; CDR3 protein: CASSQTGVQPQHF
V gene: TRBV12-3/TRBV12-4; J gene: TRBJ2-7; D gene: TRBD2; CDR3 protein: CASSFVAGAPYEQYF
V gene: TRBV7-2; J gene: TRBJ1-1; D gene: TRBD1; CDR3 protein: CASSSRDRNTEAFF
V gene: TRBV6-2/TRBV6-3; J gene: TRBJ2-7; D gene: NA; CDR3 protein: CASSQDYGQYF
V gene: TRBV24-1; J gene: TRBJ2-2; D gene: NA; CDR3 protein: CATSVARGNTGELFF
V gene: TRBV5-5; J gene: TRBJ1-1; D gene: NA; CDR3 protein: CASSLQPRGTEAFF
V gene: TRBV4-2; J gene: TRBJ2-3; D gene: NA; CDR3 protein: CASSRGWGDRTDTQYF
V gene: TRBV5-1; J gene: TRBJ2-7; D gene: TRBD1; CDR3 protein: CASSPGQGDYEQYF
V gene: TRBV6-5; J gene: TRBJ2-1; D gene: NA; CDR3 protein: CASSYSRQHNEQFF
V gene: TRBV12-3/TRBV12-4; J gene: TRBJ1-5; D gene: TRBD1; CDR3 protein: CASTRQGSNQPQHF
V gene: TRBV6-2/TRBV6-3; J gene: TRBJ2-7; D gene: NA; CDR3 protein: CASKAVDATPYEQYF
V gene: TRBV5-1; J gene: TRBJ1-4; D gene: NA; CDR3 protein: CASSLASTNEKLFF
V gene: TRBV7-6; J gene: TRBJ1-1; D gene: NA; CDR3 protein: CASSQMGDWITEAFF
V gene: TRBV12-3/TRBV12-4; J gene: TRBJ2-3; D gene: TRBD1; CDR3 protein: CASNYAGTAKSTDTQYF
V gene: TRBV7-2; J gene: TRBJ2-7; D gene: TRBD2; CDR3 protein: CASRTTSGRADEQYF
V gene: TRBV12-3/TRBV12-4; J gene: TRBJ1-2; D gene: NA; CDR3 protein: CASSFNEPGGYTF
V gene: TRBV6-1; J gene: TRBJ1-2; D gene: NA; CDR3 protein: CASSDVWAFYGYTF
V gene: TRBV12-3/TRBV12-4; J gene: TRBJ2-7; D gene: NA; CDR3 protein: CASSSSRGGYYEQYF
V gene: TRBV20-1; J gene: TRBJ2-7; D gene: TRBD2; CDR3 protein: CSARGGLAGVYEQYF
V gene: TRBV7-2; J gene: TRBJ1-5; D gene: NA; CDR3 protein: CASSRTDSNQPQHF